The present T cell receptor (beta chain) was sequenced within a study of T cell responses to AZD1222 COVID-19 vaccine (dated by TCRdb to the early 2020s). For context, the study as a whole: AZD1222 recipients given second doses at about 4 weeks or at about 12 weeks were pooled, since spike-specific TCR depth and breadth were not found to differ between the two schedules. Trial participants were enrolled by age into subgroups of 18-55, 56-69 and 70-plus years, and around 150, 28 and 57 TCR-sequenced participants, respectively, were included in these subgroups. A total of under 250 trial participants underwent TCR sequencing, of whom roughly 210 had received two doses of AZD1222 and approximately 26 had received two doses of the MenACWY control vaccine. General conclusions and limits of the study: The 56-69-year group was small, and its depth increase did not reach significance, likely because of low power. A significant rise in spike-specific TCR breadth and depth was observed after two AZD1222 doses relative to day 0 and relative to MenACWY recipients. Participants were mostly white British and included more females than males, and it was suggested by the authors that clonal diversity may have been underestimated. Vaccine-associated CD4 TCRs spanned the whole spike protein, with dominant responses in regions 160-218 and 743-854. Only five to seven AZD1222 recipients were SARS-CoV-2 seropositive at baseline, limiting conclusions about previously exposed vaccinees. Reportedly, almost half of the unique spike-specific TCRs recognized epitopes lying outside the regions that are mutated in the B.1.351 and B.1.1.7 variants. Because no day 14 peak-response samples were available, repertoires were characterized only after the peak T cell response.

The CDR3 regions of human TCRbeta chains were subjected to immunosequencing. Per the authors' processing: TCRs in the repertoires were matched against a reference library of SARS-CoV-2-specific TCRs that had been generated with the MIRA antigen-specificity platform. Breadth was defined as the fraction of unique TCRs that were SARS-CoV-2-associated. Depth was defined as the fraction of total T cells that were SARS-CoV-2-associated. Using the MIRA data, every spike-specific TCR was mapped to the spike region that the TCR reacted to and assigned to either a CD4 or a CD8 class. Log10-transformed breadth and depth values were compared by one-way ANOVA with Sidak's multiple comparisons tests. In its TCRdb copy, this immuneACCESS table keeps in-frame sequences only and misses some clones. Where compared with another copy, unresolved V genes explain less than half of these, and the others have no known cause. V, J and clone size are those of that table, while D and trimming were read from the DNA. This sample has roughly 100,000 clones in its table, and around 91% of those were observed once. Roughly 5% of the sample rests with the top ten.

As regards this clone: No antigen is known for it. No much larger clonotype is one base removed from it; base qualities were not supplied.

Via the germline V gene, CDR1 is MRHNA and CDR2 SNTAGT. The CDR3 contains 15 residues, cysteine and phenylalanine counted. Only CDR3 DNA remains: 45 bases, in frame from the first base. Trimming removed 5 bases from V and 4 bases from J, leaving 14 bases between the germline ends. This specimen's time point label, interpreted: baseline before first vaccination. Samples from vaccinated people were obtained from the UK trials COV001 and COV002, which included a single-blind randomized controlled phase 2/3 trial of AZD1222 (ChAdOx1 nCoV-19) in healthy adults. For TCRbeta chain sequencing, PBMC samples from trial participants were taken at day 0 and at day 28 after the second dose.

This receptor chain uses TRBV6-4 and TRBJ1-4; the best D guess is TRBD1, with 6 bases matching. This clonotype was obtained from an adult in good health. The sequencing here drew on peripheral blood, taken on day 0 of AZD1222 vaccination. The CDR3 sequence is CASSLDRSYNEKLFF. The DNA reads as follows: TGTGCCAGCAGTCTAGACAGGAGCTATAATGAAAAACTGTTTTTT.